Following are 22 T cell receptor beta chains from one sample sequenced in a study of human T cells and chemical hapten exposure. Time point denoted: patch test 2, 6 weeks after DPC sensitization. Treatment denoted: therapeutic diphenylcyclopropenone sensitization with weekly scalp DPC. From the RACE reads, TCRdb called clonotypes with MiXCR, one entry per CDR3 protein. The profile shows around 130,000 distinct CDR3 sequences, 12% of them singletons. The sequences come from whole blood, collected in connection with sensitization to the hapten diphenylcyclopropenone (DPC). Receptors originate from a woman aged 50 to 65 with alopecia areata. Some clones in this sample may be carry-over from other donors' samples.

The V gene is TRBV28, the J gene TRBJ2-2, with a tentative D call TRBD2 (6 bases). The V gene's germline CDR1 is MDHEN and CDR2 SYDVKM. The CDR3 has 15 residues. V shed 3 bases and J shed 6 bases, with 14 bases lying between them. The CDR3 reads CASSFPGLQAGELFF. Here the CDR3 DNA reads TGTGCCAGCAGTTTCCCGGGACTCCAAGCCGGGGAGCTGTTTTTT.

The rearrangement uses TRBV28 and TRBJ2-5; 7 positions match TRBD1. This CDR3 has 14 residues. Germline-derived CDR1 and CDR2 are MDHEN and SYDVKM. Germline trimming cut 4 bases from V and 5 bases from J; bases unmatched to any gene: 7. The CDR3 DNA reads TGTGCCAGCAGTTCCTCCGGGACAGTTGAGACCCAGTACTTC. Its translation: CASSSSGTVETQYF.

Many counts were recorded for this clonotype. This chain connects TRBV29-1 to TRBJ2-2, with D possibly matching TRBD1 (6 bases). The CDR3 totals 13 residues. Per germline, CDR1 SQVTM and CDR2 ANQGSEA. Trimming removed 4 bases at V and 4 bases at J, with 10 bases between. DNA of the CDR3: TGCAGCGTTGCCGACAGGCCCACCGGGGAGCTGTTTTTT. This translates into CSVADRPTGELFF.

This clonotype was counted many times. The rearrangement uses TRBV28 and TRBJ1-2; tentative D call: TRBD1 (5 bases). This CDR3 contains 13 residues. V was trimmed by 6 bases and J by 2 bases, leaving 10 bases between them. CDR1 is MDHEN and CDR2 is SYDVKM in the germline V gene. CDR3 protein: CASRGTQNYGYTF. The CDR3 DNA reads as TGTGCCAGCAGGGGGACTCAGAACTATGGCTACACCTTC.

This clonotype came up many times. The J gene is TRBJ2-7, the V gene TRBV6-6; TRBD2 agrees at 9 bases. There are 15 residues in the CDR3. The germline gives CDR1 MNHNY, CDR2 SVGAGI (reference sequence). The junction had 7 bases not matched to a gene; V was cut back by 6 bases and J by 1 base. In DNA form, the CDR3 reads TGTGCCAGCAGATCTGGAGCGGGAGGTTCCTACGAGCAGTACTTC. Protein sequence: CASRSGAGGSYEQYF.

The chain joins TRBV19 to TRBJ2-7; no clear D. The V end lost 1 base, the J end lost 6 bases, and 13 bases lay between the germline ends. Looked up from germline, CDR1 is LNHDA and CDR2 is SQIVND (reference sequence). The length of the CDR3 is 14 residues. CDR3 bases: TGTGCCAGTAGTATAGTTCCGGGTCGGAGCGAGCAGTACTTC. Protein: CASSIVPGRSEQYF. Full variable domain (rest looked up from reference TRBV19 and TRBJ2-7): DGGITQSPKYLFRKEGQNVTLSCEQNLNHDAMYWYRQDPGQGLRLIYYSQIVNDFQKGDIAEGYSVSREKKESFPLTVTSAQKNPTAFYLCASSIVPGRSEQYFGPGTRLTVT.

This clonotype has more than one count but fewer than ten. The chain recombines TRBV18 with TRBJ2-5, with D possibly called TRBD1 or TRBD2 (5 bases each). The CDR3 is 14 residues long. The V end was cut by 6 bases, the J end by 1 base, with 12 bases between. Germline V gene data show CDR1 as KGHSH and CDR2 as LQKENI. Here the CDR3 reads CASSSGRSQETQYF. In nucleotides, the CDR3 is TGTGCCAGCTCCTCGGGACGGTCCCAAGAGACCCAGTACTTC.

The chain employs TRBV6-1 and TRBJ2-7; D is undetermined. Germline lookup yields CDR1 MNHNS and CDR2 SASEGT. V lost 3 bases to trimming and J lost 7 bases, with 13 bases between them. The CDR3 is made up of 13 amino acids. As DNA, the CDR3 is TGTGCCAGCAGTGACCCAGGCCTAAGGGAGCAGTACTTC. It encodes CASSDPGLREQYF.

This clonotype showed up just a few times. This rearrangement joins TRBV4-1 to TRBJ1-6; D possibly corresponds to TRBD1 (5 bases). The CDR3 has 17 amino acids. Deletions cut 5 bases from V and 0 bases from J, with 14 bases between. The germline V gene encodes CDR1 MGHRA and CDR2 YSYEKL. The CDR3 DNA reads TGCGCCAGCAGCGAAAGCTGGGGGAGCTCCTATAATTCACCCCTCCACTTT. It is translated as CASSESWGSSYNSPLHF.

This clonotype was recorded at least ten times. CDR3 residues: CASSESGRETQYF. As DNA, the CDR3 is TGCGCCAGCAGTGAGTCGGGGCGGGAGACCCAGTACTTC. J is TRBJ2-5 and V is TRBV10-1, with D possibly TRBD1 on 5 matching bases. Trimming shortened V by 0 bases and J by 5 bases, and 7 bases separated the two germline ends. The CDR3 is made up of 13 amino acids. In germline, CDR1 is WNHNN, CDR2 SYGVQD (reference sequence).

This clonotype has ten or more counts. The chain's CDR3 is CASTPPSGDEQYF. The DNA for the CDR3 is TGCGCCAGCACCCCCCCTTCGGGGGACGAGCAGTACTTC. The chain carries TRBV5-1 and TRBJ2-7; perhaps TRBD2 as D (6 bases). The CDR3 has 13 residues. CDR1 is SGHRS, CDR2 YFSETQ, per germline. The germline V and J ends were trimmed by 6 bases and 5 bases, with 15 bases remaining between them.

The CDR3 sequence is CATMPGGGRVNEQFF. CDR3 nucleotide sequence: TGTGCCACCATGCCGGGCGGGGGACGGGTCAATGAGCAGTTCTTC. The rearrangement joins TRBV24-1 to TRBJ2-1, with TRBD2 identical over 7 bases. V dropped 8 bases and J dropped 6; count of bases not matched to a gene: 12. CDR1 and CDR2 from the germline V gene are KGHDR and SFDVKD. The CDR3 contains 15 residues.

This clonotype has only a few counts. The chain combines TRBV11-2 with TRBJ2-4; D unresolved. V was cut by 5 bases and J by 1 base, with 18 bases left in between. Germline CDR1 is SGHAT and CDR2 is FQNNGV. The CDR3 sequence is 17 residues long. The DNA for the CDR3 is TGTGCCAGCAGCCCGCTAAGGGATGGGGTGGCCAAAAACATTCAGTACTTC. The encoded protein is CASSPLRDGVAKNIQYF.

This clonotype was observed many times. The chain employs TRBV12-3 or TRBV12-4 and TRBJ2-3; 9 bases map to TRBD1. Germline trimming cut 0 bases from V and 2 bases from J; bases unmatched to any gene: 3. The CDR3 length is 16 residues. CDR3 loop: CASSLARDRVTDTQYF. The CDR3 coding sequence is TGTGCCAGCAGTTTAGCGCGGGACAGGGTCACAGATACGCAGTATTTT.

The chain employs TRBV15 and TRBJ2-3, with TRBD2 identical over 14 bases. The CDR3 length is 18 residues. The germline CDR1 and CDR2 sequences are LNHNV and YYDKDF (reference sequence). The V segment lost 2 bases and the J segment 4 bases; nucleotides outside the gene matches: 8. The CDR3 DNA reads TGTGCCACCAGCAGACCCAGTAGGACTAGCGGGAGGCCAGATACGCAGTATTTT. Its protein is CATSRPSRTSGRPDTQYF.

In this sample, this clonotype turned up many times. The chain carries TRBV19 and TRBJ2-6; D uncertain. The CDR3 has 13 amino acids. Deletions cut 1 base from V and 2 bases from J, with 0 bases between. Germline CDR1 is LNHDA and CDR2 is SQIVND (reference sequence). The CDR3 protein is CASSIAGANVLTF. CDR3 in DNA: TGTGCCAGTAGTATAGCTGGGGCCAACGTCCTGACTTTC. The entire variable domain, with the rest obtained from reference TRBV19 and TRBJ2-6, is as follows: DGGITQSPKYLFRKEGQNVTLSCEQNLNHDAMYWYRQDPGQGLRLIYYSQIVNDFQKGDIAEGYSVSREKKESFPLTVTSAQKNPTAFYLCASSIAGANVLTFGAGSRLTVL.

This clonotype occurred many times. This chain's CDR3 is CASSLKDEQYF. CDR3 bases: TGTGCCAGCAGCTTAAAGGACGAGCAGTACTTC. The chain couples TRBV7-9 to TRBJ2-7; no reliable D call. This CDR3 is built from 11 residues. The V gene lost 2 bases and the J gene lost 5 bases, with 4 bases spanning the gap. Germline assignment: CDR1 SEHNR and CDR2 FQNEAQ (reference sequence).

This clonotype appeared many times. The chain combines TRBV29-1 with TRBJ2-1; perhaps TRBD1 as D (6 bases). Germline CDR1 and CDR2: SQVTM and ANQGSEA. Trimming removed 3 bases at V and 6 bases at J, with 12 bases between. This CDR3 is built from 13 residues. The CDR3 DNA follows: TGCAGCGTTGAGCAGGGGCCCCTCAATGAGCAGTTCTTC. Its protein product is CSVEQGPLNEQFF.

The chain carries TRBV20-1 and TRBJ2-7; TRBD2 matches at 12 bases. The J segment lost 3 bases and the V segment lost 0 bases, leaving 3 bases of the junction unmatched. This CDR3 contains 15 residues. CDR1 and CDR2 (germline): DFQATT, SNEGSKA (reference sequence). CDR3 in DNA: TGCAGTGCTAGAGATTGGACTAGCGGGATCTACGAGCAGTACTTC. It specifies CSARDWTSGIYEQYF.

This chain links TRBV5-4 with TRBJ1-4; D remains ambiguous. The germline V gene encodes CDR1 SGHNT and CDR2 YYREEE (reference sequence). The V and J ends lost 0 bases and 6 bases respectively, with 6 bases between them. The CDR3 runs 13 residues. CDR3 region: CASSLALDEKLFF. The CDR3 coding sequence is TGTGCCAGCAGCTTGGCTCTGGATGAAAAACTGTTTTTT.

The count of this clonotype is one. The chain links TRBV18 to TRBJ2-1, with D perhaps matching TRBD2 (5 bases). This CDR3 has 12 residues. With 1 base removed from V and 10 bases from J, the gap between germline ends came to 8 bases. Germline V gene lookup returns CDR1 KGHSH and CDR2 LQKENI. Written as DNA, the CDR3 is TGTGCCAGCTCACCACTGCCGGGGGAGCAGTTCTTC. Protein product: CASSPLPGEQFF.

This clonotype showed up just a few times. The genes are TRBV2 and TRBJ2-3; the match to TRBD2 covers 8 bases. CDR3 length: 15 residues. After removal of 4 bases from V and 5 bases from J, the junction contained 8 bases not matched to a gene. CDR1 is SNHLY and CDR2 is FYNNEI in the germline V gene. The CDR3, as DNA: TGTGCCAGCAGTGTTTTCGCGGGGGGCATAGATACGCAGTATTTT. Translated, it gives CASSVFAGGIDTQYF.